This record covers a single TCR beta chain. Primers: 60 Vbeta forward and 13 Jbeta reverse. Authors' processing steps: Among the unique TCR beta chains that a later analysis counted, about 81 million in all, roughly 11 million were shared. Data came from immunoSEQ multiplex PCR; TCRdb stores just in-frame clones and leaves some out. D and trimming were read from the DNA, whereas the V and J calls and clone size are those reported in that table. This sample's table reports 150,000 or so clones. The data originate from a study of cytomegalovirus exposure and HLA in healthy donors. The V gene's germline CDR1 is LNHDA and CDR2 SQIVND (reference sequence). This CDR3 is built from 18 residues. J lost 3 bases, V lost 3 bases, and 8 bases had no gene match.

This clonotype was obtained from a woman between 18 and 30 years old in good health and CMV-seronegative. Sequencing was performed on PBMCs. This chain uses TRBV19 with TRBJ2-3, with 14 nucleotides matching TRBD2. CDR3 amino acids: CASSIPGLAGDMTDTQYF. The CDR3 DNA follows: TGTGCCAGTAGTATTCCGGGACTAGCGGGAGACATGACAGATACGCAGTATTTT.